The clone carrying this T cell receptor (beta chain) came up many times. No antigen is known for it. TCRdb re-called the RT-PCR reads through MiXCR, storing one row per CDR3 protein. The data contain some 850,000 distinct CDR3 sequences, roughly 20% of them seen just once; the ten biggest clones take up roughly a tenth. The data originate from a study of response to subunit inactivated influenza vaccine. Study results and caveats: The authors suggested that every seasonal influenza vaccination recruits few new T cells.

The CDR3 runs to 16 residues. Trimming at V came to 6 bases and at J to 7 bases, leaving 13 bases not matched to a gene. The V gene's germline CDR1 is SGHTA and CDR2 FQGNSA. The clonotype comes from a man aged 45-65 years who received an inactivated influenza vaccine. The chain combines TRBV7-2 with TRBJ2-1; 9 nucleotides align to TRBD1. The source was PBMCs from blood, collected 5 days after vaccination. The CDR3 loop is CASRTSPGQGRNEQFF. CDR3 DNA: TGTGCCAGCAGGACCAGCCCGGGACAGGGTCGGAATGAGCAGTTCTTC.